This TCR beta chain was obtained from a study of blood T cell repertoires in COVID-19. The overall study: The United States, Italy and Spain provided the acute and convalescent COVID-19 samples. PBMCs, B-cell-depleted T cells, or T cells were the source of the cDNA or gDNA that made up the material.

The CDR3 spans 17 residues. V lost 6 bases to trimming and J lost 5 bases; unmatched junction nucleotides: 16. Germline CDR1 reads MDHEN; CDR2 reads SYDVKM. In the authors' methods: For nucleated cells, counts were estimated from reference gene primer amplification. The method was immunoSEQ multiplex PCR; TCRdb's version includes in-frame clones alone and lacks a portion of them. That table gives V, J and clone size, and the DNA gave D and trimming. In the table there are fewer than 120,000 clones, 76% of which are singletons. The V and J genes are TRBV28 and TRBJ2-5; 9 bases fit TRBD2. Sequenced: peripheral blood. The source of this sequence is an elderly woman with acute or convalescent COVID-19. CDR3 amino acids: CASSILGLAGEEETQYF. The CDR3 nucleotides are TGTGCCAGCAGCATTCTCGGGTTAGCGGGAGAGGAGGAGACCCAGTACTTC.